Listed here is a single TCR beta chain. Its specificity is unknown. This record comes from a study of T cell responses to AZD1222 COVID-19 vaccine. Study at large: Samples with a second dose at about 4 or about 12 weeks were pooled together. Broader study findings: Repertoire sampling was restricted to post-peak T cell response timepoints. Unmutated variant regions reportedly attract nearly half of all spike-specific TCRs. An increase in Spike-specific TCR breadth and depth was observed after two AZD1222 doses.

Using immunoSEQ multiplex PCR, the repertoire was profiled, and TCRdb retains in-frame clones only, with some absent. The repertoire includes approximately 130,000 clones, roughly 93% of them detected once, and 3.1% sits in the top ten. The germline V and J ends were trimmed by 2 bases and 1 base, with 2 bases remaining between them. CDR1 and CDR2 (germline): MDHEN, SYDVKM. This CDR3 contains 13 residues. The TCR comes from an adult in good health. The specimen comprised peripheral blood, sampled on day 0 of AZD1222 vaccination. The gene calls are TRBV28 and TRBJ1-4; D remains ambiguous. The CDR3 nucleotides are TGTGCCAGCAGTTTAGTAACTAATGAAAAACTGTTTTTT. This translates into CASSLVTNEKLFF.